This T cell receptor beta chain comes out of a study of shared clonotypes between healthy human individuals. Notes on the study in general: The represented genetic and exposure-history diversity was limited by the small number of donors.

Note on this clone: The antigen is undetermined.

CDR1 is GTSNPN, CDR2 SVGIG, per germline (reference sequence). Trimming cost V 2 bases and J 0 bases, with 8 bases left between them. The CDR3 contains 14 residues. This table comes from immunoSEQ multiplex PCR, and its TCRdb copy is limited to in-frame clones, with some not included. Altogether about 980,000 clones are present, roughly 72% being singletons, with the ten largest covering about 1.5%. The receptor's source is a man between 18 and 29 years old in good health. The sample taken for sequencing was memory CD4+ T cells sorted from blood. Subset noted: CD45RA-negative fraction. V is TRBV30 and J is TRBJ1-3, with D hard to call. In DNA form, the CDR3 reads TGTGCCTGGAGTATACAGCACTCTGGAAACACCATATATTTT. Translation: CAWSIQHSGNTIYF.